This T cell receptor (beta chain) emerged from a study of cytomegalovirus exposure and HLA in healthy donors. General study results and limits: Later analysis identified 16,000 or so TCR beta sequences associated with HLA alleles, using a false discovery rate threshold of 0.05.

On this clone: Its antigen is as yet unknown.

PCR involved 60 Vbeta and 13 Jbeta primers. The repertoire was sequenced with immunoSEQ multiplex PCR; TCRdb's copy has only in-frame clones and lacks some. The table has fewer than 200,000 clones, approximately 80% seen once. Input material: PBMCs. The TCR originated in a man aged 45-65 years in good health and CMV-seropositive.

The CDR3: CASSQERISYNEQFF. In DNA, the CDR3 is TGTGCCAGCAGCCAAGAGCGGATCTCCTACAATGAGCAGTTCTTC. The chain is built from TRBV4-2 and TRBJ2-1; D is undetermined. V dropped 0 bases and J dropped 0 bases, with 6 bases sitting between them. CDR1 LGHNA and CDR2 YNFKEQ come from the germline V gene. The CDR3 sequence is 15 residues long.